This T cell receptor beta chain was identified during a study of human T cells and chemical hapten exposure. A single record per CDR3 protein comes from TCRdb applying MiXCR to the RACE reads. This sample carries about 300,000 distinct CDR3 sequences, around 5.5% of them seen once, and the ten largest clones take around 8%. In its sample, this clonotype was seen many times. Germline V CDR1 and CDR2: SGHRS, YFSETQ. V gave up 0 bases and J gave up 4 bases, with 14 bases separating them. The CDR3 totals 16 residues. Time point indicated: pre-sensitization, week 0. Stated treatment: therapeutic diphenylcyclopropenone sensitization with weekly scalp DPC.

The source was whole blood, collected in connection with sensitization to the hapten diphenylcyclopropenone (DPC). The sequence was obtained from a young woman with alopecia areata. Some clones in this sample may be carry-over from other donors' samples. V gene TRBV5-1 combines with J gene TRBJ1-3; a possible D gene is TRBD1 (6 bases). In nucleotides, the CDR3 is TGCGCCAGCAGCTTGGGAACAGGGTACTCCGGAAACACCATATATTTT. Translation: CASSLGTGYSGNTIYF. The full variable domain, in which reference TRBV5-1 and TRBJ1-3 provide the parts outside the CDR3, is KAGVTQTPRYLIKTRGQQVTLSCSPISGHRSVSWYQQTPGQGLQFLFEYFSETQRNKGNFPGRFSGRQFSNSRSEMNVSTLELGDSALYLCASSLGTGYSGNTIYFGEGSWLTVV.